These 28 T cell receptor beta chains were sequenced from one sample in a study of patients and donors after allogeneic stem cell transplantation (dated by TCRdb to the early 2020s). Library preparation used RT-PCR. Reads for this sample came from a NextSeq 550. The public reads were run again by TCRdb, first through fastp at Q25 and then through MiXCR, and only productive beta chains were kept. Rows with one shared CDR3 protein collapse into an entry with the most common genes and DNA. This sample lists about 200,000 distinct CDR3 sequences; more than 35% were detected once. Jointly, the top ten make up around a tenth of the sample. The sample taken for sequencing was blood, either unsorted or a sorted T cell fraction (not recorded which). The receptors were sampled from a human donor who was either an allogeneic HSCT recipient or a stem cell or donor lymphocyte infusion donor (not recorded which). It is not recorded whose cells these are; they may come from a transplant donor.

The rearrangement links TRBV9 to TRBJ1-4, with D unresolved. Between the trimmed V and J ends, which lost 0 bases and 0 bases, there was a span of 6 bases. Germline V lookup: CDR1 SGDLS, CDR2 YYNGEE. The CDR3 runs 15 residues. The CDR3 loop is CASSVGQSTNEKLFF. As DNA, the CDR3 is TGTGCCAGCAGCGTAGGCCAATCAACTAATGAAAAACTGTTTTTT.

This clonotype was seen more than once but under ten times. V and J are TRBV4-3 and TRBJ1-1; D unclear. The CDR3 loop spans 13 amino acids. The V gene lost 0 bases and the J gene lost 5 bases, with 7 bases spanning the gap. Per germline, CDR1 LGHNA and CDR2 YSLEER. DNA of the CDR3: TGCGCCAGCAGCCAAGATATCAGGACTGAAGCTTTCTTT. Protein sequence: CASSQDIRTEAFF.

This chain connects TRBV29-1 to TRBJ1-1; 8 bases are shared with TRBD1. Germline assignment: CDR1 SQVTM and CDR2 ANQGSEA. This CDR3 contains 12 residues. V lost 7 bases and J lost 1; bases outside the gene matches: 2. In DNA, the CDR3 is TGCAGCGGTGGACAGGGGAACACTGAAGCTTTCTTT. It specifies CSGGQGNTEAFF.

The chain joins TRBV6-6 to TRBJ2-3; TRBD1 agrees at 10 bases. The CDR3 totals 18 residues. Germline V gene data show CDR1 as MNHNY and CDR2 as SVGAGI (reference sequence). V trimming: 7 bases; J trimming: 3 bases; junction bases outside the gene matches: 16. This chain's CDR3 is CASNPGQGLQGSTDTQYF. CDR3 sequence (DNA): TGTGCCAGCAATCCGGGACAGGGGTTACAAGGGTCGACAGATACGCAGTATTTT.

This clonotype has just one count. J is TRBJ2-5 and V is TRBV12-3 or TRBV12-4, with TRBD2 identical over 7 bases. CDR3 size: 14 residues. J gave up 4 bases and V 4 bases, and 6 bases lay outside the gene matches. CDR3 in DNA: TGTGCCAGCAGTTCCTTGCTAGCGGCAGAGACCCAGTACTTC. This gives the protein CASSSLLAAETQYF.

This clonotype was seen more than once but under ten times. The gene calls are TRBV12-3 or TRBV12-4 and TRBJ1-4; 9 nucleotides agree with TRBD1. CDR3 size: 15 residues. V lost 5 bases and J lost 6; bases outside the gene matches: 7. CDR3 in DNA: TGTGCCAGCAGTCCCCGGGACAGGGCGCATGAAAAACTGTTTTTT. Protein: CASSPRDRAHEKLFF.

In this sample, this clonotype turned up a few times. The chain is built from TRBV20-1 and TRBJ1-1, with 7 bases matching TRBD1. Losses at the gene ends were 4 bases for V and 1 base for J; bases not matched to a gene: 3. The CDR3 is 13 amino acids. CDR1 is DFQATT and CDR2 is SNEGSKA in the germline V gene (reference sequence). The CDR3 nucleotides read TGCAGTGCTATCCGGGACAGGAACACTGAAGCTTTCTTT. It is translated as CSAIRDRNTEAFF.

The chain uses TRBV6-5 and TRBJ1-1, with D hard to call. Deletions cut 3 bases from V and 4 bases from J, with 15 bases between. Germline V gene sequence: CDR1 MNHEY, CDR2 SVGAGI. The CDR3 covers 15 residues. In DNA, the CDR3 is TGTGCCAGCAGTTATTGGGCCGGTTCGGGCACTGAAGCTTTCTTT. Protein: CASSYWAGSGTEAFF.

V gene TRBV4-1 combines with J gene TRBJ2-4, with TRBD2 matching 7 bases. J gave up 2 bases and V 4 bases, and 5 bases lay outside the gene matches. The CDR3 has 15 amino acids. CDR1 MGHRA and CDR2 YSYEKL come from the germline V gene. DNA of the CDR3: TGCGCCAGCAGCCGAGGGGAGGGAACCAAAAACATTCAGTACTTC. Protein sequence: CASSRGEGTKNIQYF.

Remarks on this clonotype: One end of the junction varies from germline; a read error may be responsible. The chain joins TRBV6-2 or TRBV6-3 to TRBJ2-4; the match to TRBD1 covers 7 bases. CDR1 and CDR2 (germline): MNHEY, SVGEGT. The length of the CDR3 is 14 residues. CDR3 in DNA: TGTGCCAGCAGTCACTCCGGGACAGAAAACATTCAGTACTTC. It specifies CASSHSGTENIQYF.

There are a few counts of this clonotype. This chain links TRBV4-2 with TRBJ1-5; D gene uncertain. This CDR3 spans 17 amino acids. The germline V and J ends were trimmed by 1 base and 0 bases, with 13 bases remaining between them. Germline assignment: CDR1 LGHNA and CDR2 YNFKEQ. CDR3 loop: CASSQVSRMNSNQPQHF. DNA of the CDR3: TGTGCCAGCAGCCAAGTGAGCAGGATGAATAGCAATCAGCCCCAGCATTTT.

This clonotype came up many times. The DNA for the CDR3 is TGTGCCAGCAGCTTCGGCAGTGTTAATTCACCCCTCCACTTT. Translating it yields CASSFGSVNSPLHF. The chain recombines TRBV5-5 with TRBJ1-6, with D hard to call. Trimming removed 2 bases from V and 6 bases from J, with 9 bases in between. CDR3 length: 14 residues. CDR1 is SGHKS, CDR2 YYEKEE, per germline (reference sequence).

The chain has TRBV30 and TRBJ2-3; 8 positions agree with TRBD1. Trimming at V came to 0 bases and at J to 7 bases, leaving 9 bases not matched to a gene. Germline loops: CDR1 GTSNPN, CDR2 SVGIG (reference sequence). This CDR3 has 15 amino acids. The CDR3 coding sequence is TGTGCCTGGAGTGTACCGAGACAGGGGCGATATACGCAGTATTTT. Translation gives CAWSVPRQGRYTQYF. The variable domain in full, with the rest retrieved from reference TRBV30 and TRBJ2-3, is SQTIHQWPATLVQPVGSPLSLECTVEGTSNPNLYWYRQAAGRGLQLLFYSVGIGQISSEVPQNLSASRPQDRQFILSSKKLLLSDSGFYLCAWSVPRQGRYTQYFGPGTRLTVL.

The rearrangement joins TRBV5-1 to TRBJ2-3; D is ambiguous. Germline V gene data show CDR1 as SGHRS and CDR2 as YFSETQ. The CDR3 length is 15 residues. The V and J ends lost 2 bases and 3 bases respectively, with 13 bases between them. CDR3 sequence (DNA): TGCGCCAGCAGCTTAGTTGTTGCCCCAACAGATACGCAGTATTTT. It yields the protein CASSLVVAPTDTQYF.

The chain links TRBV6-6 to TRBJ1-1; the D is unclear. Germline CDR1 is MNHNY and CDR2 is SVGAGI (reference sequence). This CDR3 spans 13 amino acids. The V end lost 10 bases, the J end lost 1 base, and 13 bases lay between the germline ends. The chain's CDR3 is CAISDPGNTEAFF. The CDR3 DNA reads TGTGCCATCTCCGACCCGGGGAACACTGAAGCTTTCTTT.

The chain links TRBV12-3 or TRBV12-4 to TRBJ1-5; a possible D gene is TRBD1 (6 bases). Trimming took off 5 bases at V and 4 bases at J, with 18 bases between the two ends. This CDR3 has 16 amino acids. The chain's CDR3 is CASSQSQGVVNQPQHF. CDR3 nucleotides: TGTGCCAGCAGTCAATCACAGGGTGTGGTAAATCAGCCCCAGCATTTT.

This chain joins TRBV7-9 and TRBJ1-5, with a possible D match to TRBD1 (6 bases). Trimming left V 1 base short and J 7 bases short, with 11 bases between. This CDR3 spans 14 amino acids. In germline, CDR1 is SEHNR, CDR2 FQNEAQ (reference sequence). CDR3 DNA: TGTGCCAGCAGCTTAGGACAGGATGGGCAGCCCCAGCATTTT. Translated: CASSLGQDGQPQHF.

CDR3 sequence: CASRTRQTLAGYTF. CDR3 DNA: TGTGCCAGCAGGACCCGGCAGACTCTTGCTGGCTACACCTTC. J is TRBJ1-2 and V is TRBV28; no firm D call. CDR3 size: 14 residues. Deletions cut 6 bases from V and 7 bases from J, with 18 bases between. Germline V gene data show CDR1 as MDHEN and CDR2 as SYDVKM.

This clonotype was seen only a few times. The chain couples TRBV12-3 or TRBV12-4 to TRBJ2-2, with a possible D match to TRBD2 (7 bases). V lost 5 bases, J lost 1 base, and 14 bases lay in between. This CDR3 is 16 amino acids long. The CDR3 reads CASSHRGAKNTGELFF. CDR3 DNA: TGTGCCAGCAGTCACCGGGGGGCCAAGAACACCGGGGAGCTGTTTTTT.

This clonotype was seen a few times. The chain recombines TRBV2 with TRBJ1-6; D gene uncertain. CDR3 length: 14 residues. Germline CDR1 reads SNHLY; CDR2 reads FYNNEI. Trimming left V 2 bases short and J 7 bases short, with 9 bases between. CDR3 residues: CASSERPGNSPLHF. The CDR3, as DNA: TGTGCCAGCAGTGAAAGGCCAGGAAATTCACCCCTCCACTTT.

The rearrangement uses TRBV28 and TRBJ2-2; TRBD2 matches at 7 bases. The V gene's germline CDR1 is MDHEN and CDR2 SYDVKM. This CDR3 region has 18 residues. Losses at the gene ends were 5 bases for V and 1 base for J; bases not matched to a gene: 13. The CDR3 region is CASSHDAGAGWNTGELFF. The CDR3 DNA sequence: TGTGCCAGCAGTCACGACGCGGGAGCAGGCTGGAACACCGGGGAGCTGTTTTTT.

The CDR3 protein is CATGRGQGATDTQYF. The CDR3 DNA reads as TGTGCCACCGGGAGGGGACAGGGTGCGACAGATACGCAGTATTTT. The chain has TRBV24-1 and TRBJ2-3; 9 bases line up with TRBD1. There are 15 residues in the CDR3. With V trimmed by 9 bases and J by 3 bases, 9 bases remained unmatched. Germline V gene data show CDR1 as KGHDR and CDR2 as SFDVKD.

The rearrangement uses TRBV20-1 and TRBJ1-3; tentatively, D is TRBD1 (5 bases). V dropped 2 bases and J dropped 3 bases, with 11 bases sitting between them. The germline gives CDR1 DFQATT, CDR2 SNEGSKA (reference sequence). This CDR3 region has 14 residues. This chain's CDR3 is CSARFPRDGNTIYF. CDR3 in DNA: TGCAGTGCTAGATTCCCCAGGGATGGAAACACCATATATTTT.

The chain has TRBV6-1 and TRBJ1-5, with D perhaps TRBD1 (5 bases). From germline, CDR1 is MNHNS and CDR2 SASEGT. CDR3 length equals 14 residues. Deletions cut 7 bases from V and 2 bases from J, with 12 bases between. CDR3 region: CASNGGWRNQPQHF. The CDR3, as DNA: TGTGCCAGCAATGGGGGTTGGCGCAATCAGCCCCAGCATTTT.

This clonotype was picked up one time. The chain is built from TRBV20-1 and TRBJ1-1; D is unclear. V lost 5 bases and J 0 bases, leaving 19 bases between the germline ends. Germline assignment: CDR1 DFQATT and CDR2 SNEGSKA (reference sequence). The CDR3 covers 16 residues. CDR3 nucleotide sequence: TGCAGTGCTCGATCTATTGACCGAGACATGAACACTGAAGCTTTCTTT. This sequence encodes CSARSIDRDMNTEAFF.

The V gene is TRBV5-1, the J gene TRBJ1-1; D uncertain. The V gene's germline CDR1 is SGHRS and CDR2 YFSETQ. This CDR3 region has 13 residues. Trimming removed 2 bases at V and 5 bases at J, with 10 bases between. DNA of the CDR3: TGCGCCAGCAGCTTTATGGGTGGGACTGAAGCTTTCTTT. It codes for CASSFMGGTEAFF.

This clonotype was counted a few times. The V call is TRBV3-1, the J call TRBJ2-7; D assignment may be TRBD1 or TRBD2 (5 bases each). This CDR3 has 16 residues. Germline CDR1 and CDR2: LGHDT and YNNKEL (reference sequence). V dropped 5 bases and J dropped 0 bases, with 17 bases sitting between them. In DNA form, the CDR3 reads TGTGCCAGCAGCTCCCTTCCGGGGCTTAGCTCCTACGAGCAGTACTTC. Translating it yields CASSSLPGLSSYEQYF.

This clonotype was detected only a few times. The rearrangement joins TRBV28 to TRBJ1-4; 7 bases fit TRBD1. This CDR3 contains 15 residues. The V gene end was trimmed by 1 base and the J gene end by 5 bases; junction bases not matched to a gene: 4. Germline V gene lookup returns CDR1 MDHEN and CDR2 SYDVKM. CDR3 in amino acids: CASSLLTGMNEKLFF. The DNA for the CDR3 is TGTGCCAGCAGTTTATTGACAGGGATGAATGAAAAACTGTTTTTT.